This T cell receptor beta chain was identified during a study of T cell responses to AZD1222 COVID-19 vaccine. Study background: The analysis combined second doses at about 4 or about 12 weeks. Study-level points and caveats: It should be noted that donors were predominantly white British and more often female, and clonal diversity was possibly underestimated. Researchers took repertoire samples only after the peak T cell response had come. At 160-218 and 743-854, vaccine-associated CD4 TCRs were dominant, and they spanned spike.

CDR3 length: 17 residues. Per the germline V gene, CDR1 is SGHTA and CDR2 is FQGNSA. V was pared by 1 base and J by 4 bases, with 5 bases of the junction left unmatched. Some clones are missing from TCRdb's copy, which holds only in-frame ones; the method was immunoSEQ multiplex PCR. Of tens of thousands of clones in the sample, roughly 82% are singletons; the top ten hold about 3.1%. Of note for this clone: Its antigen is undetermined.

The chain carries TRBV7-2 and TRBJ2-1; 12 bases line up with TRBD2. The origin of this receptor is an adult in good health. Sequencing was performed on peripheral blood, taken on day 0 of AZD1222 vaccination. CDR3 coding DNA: TGTGCCAGCAGCTTAGATAGCCTAGCGGGGGGGTACAATGAGCAGTTCTTC. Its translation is CASSLDSLAGGYNEQFF. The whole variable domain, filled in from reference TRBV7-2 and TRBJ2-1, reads GAGVSQSPSNKVTEKGKDVELRCDPISGHTALYWYRQSLGQGLEFLIYFQGNSAPDKSGLPSDRFSAERTGGSVSTLTIQRTQQEDSAVYLCASSLDSLAGGYNEQFFGPGTRLTVL.